Reported below is one T cell receptor beta chain. What it binds is unknown. These data originate in a study of cytomegalovirus exposure and HLA in healthy donors. General observations from the study: Cytomegalovirus-associated TCR beta chains were listed, numbering some 180.

60 Vbeta and 13 Jbeta primers were used in PCR. The protocol was immunoSEQ multiplex PCR, while the TCRdb copy is restricted to in-frame clones and leaves out a portion. In the table there are 250,000 to 350,000 clones, 75% to 90% of which are singletons. Sequences were obtained from PBMCs. This receptor was identified in a girl aged 2 to 10 in good health and CMV-seronegative.

The CDR3 DNA reads TGTGCCAGCATCGGTTACAATGAGCAGTTCTTC. This gives the protein CASIGYNEQFF. The chain joins TRBV28 to TRBJ2-1; D ambiguous. The V and J ends lost 7 bases and 4 bases respectively, with 5 bases between them. The CDR3 has 11 amino acids. Germline V gene data show CDR1 as MDHEN and CDR2 as SYDVKM.